This T cell receptor (beta chain) was documented in a study of T cells in Graves' hyperthyroidism and ophthalmopathy. TCR beta CDR3 regions were amplified from RNA transcripts. The HTBI primer set drove a first-round RT-PCR of the TCR CDR3. One entry per CDR3 protein results from TCRdb running MiXCR on the multiplex PCR reads. The table records approximately 400,000 distinct CDR3 sequences, 11% to 15% of them present only once. This CDR3 is built from 16 residues. Per the germline V gene, CDR1 is LGHDT and CDR2 is YNNKEL (reference sequence). Regarding this clonotype: The junction differs from germline at one of its ends, possibly a read error.

The sequenced sample was blood. The chain is built from TRBV3-1 and TRBJ2-2, with unresolved D. This clonotype originated in a man between 50 and 59 years old with Graves' ophthalmopathy. The CDR3 coding sequence is TGTGCCAGCAGCCAAGAAGAGTCCCCGAACACCTGGGAGCTGTTTTTT. Amino acids: CASSQEESPNTWELFF.